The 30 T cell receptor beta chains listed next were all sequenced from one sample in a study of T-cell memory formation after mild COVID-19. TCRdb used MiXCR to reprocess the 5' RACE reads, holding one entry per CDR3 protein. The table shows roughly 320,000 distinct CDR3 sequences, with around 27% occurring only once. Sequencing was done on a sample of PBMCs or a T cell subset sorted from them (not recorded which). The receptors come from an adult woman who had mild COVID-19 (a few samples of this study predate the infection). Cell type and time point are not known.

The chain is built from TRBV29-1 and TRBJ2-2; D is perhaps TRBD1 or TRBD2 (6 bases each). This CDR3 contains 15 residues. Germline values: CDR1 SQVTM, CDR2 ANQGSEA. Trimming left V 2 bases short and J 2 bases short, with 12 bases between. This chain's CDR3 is CSVESAGGNTGELFF. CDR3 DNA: TGCAGCGTTGAAAGCGCCGGGGGCAACACCGGGGAGCTGTTTTTT.

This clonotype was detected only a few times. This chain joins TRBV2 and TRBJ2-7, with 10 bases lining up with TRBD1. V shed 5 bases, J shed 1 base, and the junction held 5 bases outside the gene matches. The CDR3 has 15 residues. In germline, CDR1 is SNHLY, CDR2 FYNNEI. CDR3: CASSRDRGFSYEQYF. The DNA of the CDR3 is TGTGCCAGCAGTCGGGACAGGGGTTTTTCCTACGAGCAGTACTTC.

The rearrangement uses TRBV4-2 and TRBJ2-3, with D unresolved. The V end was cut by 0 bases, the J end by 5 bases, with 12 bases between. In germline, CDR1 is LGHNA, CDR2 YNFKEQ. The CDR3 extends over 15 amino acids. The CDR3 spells CASSQDFGLRDTQYF. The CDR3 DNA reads TGTGCCAGCAGCCAAGATTTCGGGCTTCGAGATACGCAGTATTTT.

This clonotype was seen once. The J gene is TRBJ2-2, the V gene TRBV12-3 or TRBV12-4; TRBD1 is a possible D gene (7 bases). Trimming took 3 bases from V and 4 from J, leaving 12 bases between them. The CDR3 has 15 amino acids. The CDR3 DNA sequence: TGTGCCAGCAGTTTCCGACAGGGAGGCACCGGGGAGCTGTTTTTT. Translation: CASSFRQGGTGELFF.

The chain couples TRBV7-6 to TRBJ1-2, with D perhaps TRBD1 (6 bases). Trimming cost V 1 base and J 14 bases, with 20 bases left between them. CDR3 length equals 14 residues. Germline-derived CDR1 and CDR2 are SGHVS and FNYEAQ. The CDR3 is CASSLVPGDPLGTF. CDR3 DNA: TGTGCCAGCAGCTTAGTCCCAGGGGACCCCTTAGGGACCTTC.

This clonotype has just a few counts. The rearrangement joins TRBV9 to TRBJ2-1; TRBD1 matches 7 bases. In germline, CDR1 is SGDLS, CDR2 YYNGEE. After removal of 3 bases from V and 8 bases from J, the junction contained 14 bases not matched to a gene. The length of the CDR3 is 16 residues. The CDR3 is CASSEVDRRPGDEQFF. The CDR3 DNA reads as TGTGCCAGCAGCGAGGTGGACAGGCGACCGGGCGATGAGCAGTTCTTC.

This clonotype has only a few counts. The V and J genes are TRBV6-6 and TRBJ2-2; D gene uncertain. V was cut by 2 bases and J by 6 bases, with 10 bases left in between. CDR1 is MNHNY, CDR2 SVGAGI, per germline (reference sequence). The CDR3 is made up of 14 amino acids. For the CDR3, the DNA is TGTGCCAGCAGTTACCCCGCCCAGGCCGGGGAGCTGTTTTTT. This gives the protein CASSYPAQAGELFF.

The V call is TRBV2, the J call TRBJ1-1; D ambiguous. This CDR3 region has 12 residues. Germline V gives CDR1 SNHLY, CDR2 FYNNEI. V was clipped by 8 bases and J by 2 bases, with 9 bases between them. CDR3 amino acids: CASDRANTEAFF. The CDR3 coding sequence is TGTGCCAGCGACCGGGCTAACACTGAAGCTTTCTTT.

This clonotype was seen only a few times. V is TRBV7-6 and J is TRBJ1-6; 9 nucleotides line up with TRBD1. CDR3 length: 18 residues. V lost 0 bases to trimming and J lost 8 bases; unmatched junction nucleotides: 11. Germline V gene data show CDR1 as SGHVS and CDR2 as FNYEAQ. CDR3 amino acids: CASSLADRQGVTDSPLHF. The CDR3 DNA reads TGTGCCAGCAGCTTAGCGGACCGACAGGGGGTTACGGATTCACCCCTCCACTTT.

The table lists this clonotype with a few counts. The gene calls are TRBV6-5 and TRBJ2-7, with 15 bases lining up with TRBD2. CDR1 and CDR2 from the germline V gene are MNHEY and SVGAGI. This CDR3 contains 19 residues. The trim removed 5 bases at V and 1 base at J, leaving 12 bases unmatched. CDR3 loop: CASSQTGLAGGGWSYEQYF. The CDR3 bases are TGTGCCAGCAGTCAGACCGGACTAGCGGGAGGGGGGTGGTCCTACGAGCAGTACTTC.

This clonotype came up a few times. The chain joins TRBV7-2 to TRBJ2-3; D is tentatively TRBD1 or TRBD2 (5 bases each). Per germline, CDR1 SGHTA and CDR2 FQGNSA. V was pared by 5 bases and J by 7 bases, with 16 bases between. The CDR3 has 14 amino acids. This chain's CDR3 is CASSPVFPGHTQYF. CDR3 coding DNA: TGTGCCAGCAGCCCCGTCTTTCCGGGGCATACGCAGTATTTT.

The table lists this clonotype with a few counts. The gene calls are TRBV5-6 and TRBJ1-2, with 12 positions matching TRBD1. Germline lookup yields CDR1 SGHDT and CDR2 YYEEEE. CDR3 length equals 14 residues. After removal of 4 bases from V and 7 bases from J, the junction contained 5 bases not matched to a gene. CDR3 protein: CASSPGQGARGYTF. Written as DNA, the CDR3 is TGTGCCAGCAGCCCGGGACAGGGGGCGCGTGGCTACACCTTC.

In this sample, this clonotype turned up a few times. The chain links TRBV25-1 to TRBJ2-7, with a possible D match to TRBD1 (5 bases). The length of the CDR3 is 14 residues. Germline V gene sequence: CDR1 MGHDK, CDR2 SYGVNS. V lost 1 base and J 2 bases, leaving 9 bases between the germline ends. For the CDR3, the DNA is TGTGCCAGCAGTGAATCCGACAGTACCTACGAGCAGTACTTC. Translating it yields CASSESDSTYEQYF.

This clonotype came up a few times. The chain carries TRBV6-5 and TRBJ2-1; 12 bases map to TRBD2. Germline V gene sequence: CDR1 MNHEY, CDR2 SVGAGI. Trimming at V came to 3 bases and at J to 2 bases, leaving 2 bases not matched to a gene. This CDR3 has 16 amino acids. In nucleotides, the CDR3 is TGTGCCAGCAGTTATGGACTAGCGGGGACCTACAATGAGCAGTTCTTC. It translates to CASSYGLAGTYNEQFF.

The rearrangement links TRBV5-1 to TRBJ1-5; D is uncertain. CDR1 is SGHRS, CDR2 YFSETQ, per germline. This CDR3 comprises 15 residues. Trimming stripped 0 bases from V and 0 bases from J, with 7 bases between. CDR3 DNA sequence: TGCGCCAGCAGCTTGGCCCTGCATAGCAATCAGCCCCAGCATTTT. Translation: CASSLALHSNQPQHF.

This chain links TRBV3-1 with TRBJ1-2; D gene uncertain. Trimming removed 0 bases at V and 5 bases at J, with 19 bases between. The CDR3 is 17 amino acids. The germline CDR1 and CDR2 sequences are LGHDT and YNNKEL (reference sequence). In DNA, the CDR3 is TGTGCCAGCAGCCAAGAGACGCCTAGGGCACTAGGGTATGGCTACACCTTC. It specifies CASSQETPRALGYGYTF.

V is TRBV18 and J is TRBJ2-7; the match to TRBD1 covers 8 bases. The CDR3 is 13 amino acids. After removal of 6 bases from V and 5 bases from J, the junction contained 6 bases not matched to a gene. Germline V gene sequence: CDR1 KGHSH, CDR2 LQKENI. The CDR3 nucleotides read TGTGCCAGCTCGTCAACAGGGGGACACGAGCAGTACTTC. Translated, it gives CASSSTGGHEQYF.

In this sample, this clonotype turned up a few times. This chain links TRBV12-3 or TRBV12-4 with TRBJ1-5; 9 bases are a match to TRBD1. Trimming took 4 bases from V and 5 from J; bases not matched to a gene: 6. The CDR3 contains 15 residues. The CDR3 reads CASSSGQGGHQPQHF. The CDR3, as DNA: TGTGCCAGCAGTTCGGGACAGGGAGGTCATCAGCCCCAGCATTTT.

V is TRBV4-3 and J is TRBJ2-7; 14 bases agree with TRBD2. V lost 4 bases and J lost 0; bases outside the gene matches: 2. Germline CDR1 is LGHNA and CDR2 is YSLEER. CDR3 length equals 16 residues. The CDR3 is CASSPGTSGSSYEQYF. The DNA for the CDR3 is TGCGCCAGCAGCCCTGGGACTAGCGGGAGCTCCTACGAGCAGTACTTC.

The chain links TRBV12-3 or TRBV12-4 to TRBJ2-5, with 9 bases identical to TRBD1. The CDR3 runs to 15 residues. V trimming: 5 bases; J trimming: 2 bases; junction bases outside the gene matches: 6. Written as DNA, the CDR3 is TGTGCCAGCAGTAGTTGGACAGGGGATCAAGAGACCCAGTACTTC. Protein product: CASSSWTGDQETQYF.

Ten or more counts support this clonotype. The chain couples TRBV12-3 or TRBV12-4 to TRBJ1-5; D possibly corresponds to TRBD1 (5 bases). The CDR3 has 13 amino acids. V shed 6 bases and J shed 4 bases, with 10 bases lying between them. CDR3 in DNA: TGTGCCAGCAGAGGGACGGGGAATCAGCCCCAGCATTTT. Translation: CASRGTGNQPQHF.

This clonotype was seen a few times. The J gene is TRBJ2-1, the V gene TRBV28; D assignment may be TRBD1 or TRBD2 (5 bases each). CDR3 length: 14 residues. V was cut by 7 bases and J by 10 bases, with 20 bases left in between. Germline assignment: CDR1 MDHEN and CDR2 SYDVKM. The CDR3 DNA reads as TGTGCCAGCAATGAGAGGCACCGGGGCCGGGAGCAGTTCTTC. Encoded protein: CASNERHRGREQFF.

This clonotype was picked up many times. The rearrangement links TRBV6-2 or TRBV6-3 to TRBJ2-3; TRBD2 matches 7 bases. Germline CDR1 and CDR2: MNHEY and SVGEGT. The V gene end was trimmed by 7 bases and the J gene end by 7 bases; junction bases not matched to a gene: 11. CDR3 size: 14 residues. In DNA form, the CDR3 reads TGTGCCAGCATTGGACTAGAATCTTTTTATACGCAGTATTTT. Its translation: CASIGLESFYTQYF.

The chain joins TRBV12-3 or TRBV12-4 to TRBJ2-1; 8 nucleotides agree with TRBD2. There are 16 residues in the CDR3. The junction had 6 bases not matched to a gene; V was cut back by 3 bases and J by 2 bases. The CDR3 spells CASSFPREGPYNEQFF. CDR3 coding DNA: TGTGCCAGCAGTTTCCCCCGGGAGGGACCCTACAATGAGCAGTTCTTC.

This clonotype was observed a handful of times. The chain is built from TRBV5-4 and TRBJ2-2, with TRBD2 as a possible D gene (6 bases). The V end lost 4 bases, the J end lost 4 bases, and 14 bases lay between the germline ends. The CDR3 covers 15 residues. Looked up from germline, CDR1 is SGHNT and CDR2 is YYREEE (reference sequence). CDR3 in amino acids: CASSEGLPPTGELFF. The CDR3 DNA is TGTGCCAGCAGCGAGGGACTCCCCCCCACCGGGGAGCTGTTTTTT.

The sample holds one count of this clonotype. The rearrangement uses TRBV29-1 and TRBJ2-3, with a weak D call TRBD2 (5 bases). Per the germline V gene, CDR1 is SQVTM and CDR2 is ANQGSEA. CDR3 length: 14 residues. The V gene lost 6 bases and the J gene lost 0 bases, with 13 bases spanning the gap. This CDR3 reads CSVSEGYSTDTQYF. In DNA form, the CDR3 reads TGCAGCGTGAGCGAGGGATATAGCACAGATACGCAGTATTTT.

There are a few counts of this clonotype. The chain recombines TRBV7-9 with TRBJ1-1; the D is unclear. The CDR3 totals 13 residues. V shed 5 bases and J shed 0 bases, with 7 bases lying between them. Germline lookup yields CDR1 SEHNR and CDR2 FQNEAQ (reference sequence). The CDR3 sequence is CASSLPMNTEAFF. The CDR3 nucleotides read TGTGCCAGCAGCCTTCCCATGAACACTGAAGCTTTCTTT.

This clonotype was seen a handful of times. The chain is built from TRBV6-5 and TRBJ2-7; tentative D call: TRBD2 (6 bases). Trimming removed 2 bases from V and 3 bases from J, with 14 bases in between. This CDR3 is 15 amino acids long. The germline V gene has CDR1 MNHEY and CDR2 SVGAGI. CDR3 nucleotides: TGTGCCAGCAGTTACCGGAGGGGACCGATCTACGAGCAGTACTTC. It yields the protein CASSYRRGPIYEQYF.

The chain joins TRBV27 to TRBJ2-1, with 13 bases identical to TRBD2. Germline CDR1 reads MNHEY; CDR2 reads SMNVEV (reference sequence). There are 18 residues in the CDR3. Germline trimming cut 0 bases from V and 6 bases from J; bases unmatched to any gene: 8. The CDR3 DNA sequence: TGTGCCAGCAGTTTATCCTGGACACTAGCGGGGGGGTTCAATGAGCAGTTCTTC. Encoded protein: CASSLSWTLAGGFNEQFF.

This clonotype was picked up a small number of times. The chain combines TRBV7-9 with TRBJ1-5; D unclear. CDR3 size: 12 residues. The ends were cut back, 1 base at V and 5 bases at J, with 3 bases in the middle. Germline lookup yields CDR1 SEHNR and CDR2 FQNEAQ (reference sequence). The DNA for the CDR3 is TGTGCCAGCAGCTTAGACGATCAGCCCCAGCATTTT. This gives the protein CASSLDDQPQHF.